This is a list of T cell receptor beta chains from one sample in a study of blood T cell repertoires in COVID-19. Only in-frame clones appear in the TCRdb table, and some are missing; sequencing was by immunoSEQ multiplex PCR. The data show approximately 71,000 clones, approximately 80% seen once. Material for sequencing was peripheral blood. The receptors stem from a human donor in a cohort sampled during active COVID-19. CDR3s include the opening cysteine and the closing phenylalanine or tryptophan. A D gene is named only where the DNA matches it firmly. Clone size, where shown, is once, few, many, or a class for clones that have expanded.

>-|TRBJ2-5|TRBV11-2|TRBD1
CASSADRAETQYF
TGTGCCAGCAGTGCTGACAGGGCTGAGACCCAGTACTTC
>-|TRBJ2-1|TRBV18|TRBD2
CASSPSGGAAGEQFF
TGTGCCAGCTCACCTAGCGGGGGGGCCGCTGGTGAGCAGTTCTTC
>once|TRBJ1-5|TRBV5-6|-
CASSLGTDGVQPQHF
TGTGCCAGCAGCTTAGGTACCGATGGAGTCCAGCCCCAGCATTTT
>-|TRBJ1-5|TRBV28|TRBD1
CASTRTGNQPQHF
TGTGCCAGCACCCGGACAGGGAATCAGCCCCAGCATTTT
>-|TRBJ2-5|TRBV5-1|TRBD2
CASSASGGVETQYF
TGCGCCAGCAGCGCAAGCGGGGGGGTAGAGACCCAGTACTTC
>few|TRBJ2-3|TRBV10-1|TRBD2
CASSESGGTGTQYF
TGCGCCAGCAGTGAGAGCGGGGGAACGGGTACGCAGTATTTT
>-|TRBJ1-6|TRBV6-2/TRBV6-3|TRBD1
CASSQTSGGTEYGSPLHF
TGTGCCAGCAGTCAGACCTCCGGCGGGACAGAGTATGGTTCACCCCTCCACTTT
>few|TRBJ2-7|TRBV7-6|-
CASSLGSRTTLSYEQYF
TGTGCCAGCAGCTTAGGGTCCAGAACTACCCTCTCCTACGAGCAGTACTTC
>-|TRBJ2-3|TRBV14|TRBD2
CASSQDRGWTSGSADTQYF
TGTGCCAGCAGCCAAGACCGGGGCTGGACTAGCGGGAGCGCAGATACGCAGTATTTT
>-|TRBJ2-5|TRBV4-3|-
CASSQDQGPGEETQYF
TGCGCCAGCAGCCAAGATCAAGGGCCCGGGGAAGAGACCCAGTACTTC
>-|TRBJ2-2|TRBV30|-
CAWSSLGELFF
TGTGCCTGGAGCTCCTTGGGGGAGCTGTTTTTT
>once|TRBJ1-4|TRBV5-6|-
CASSPGGYGEKLFF
TGTGCCAGCAGTCCGGGGGGGTACGGTGAAAAACTGTTTTTT
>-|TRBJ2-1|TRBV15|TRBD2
CATSRDRGLAGALSYNEQFF
TGTGCCACCAGCAGAGATCGAGGGCTAGCGGGAGCATTGTCCTACAATGAGCAGTTCTTC
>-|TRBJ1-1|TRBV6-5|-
CASSWGGDTEAFF
TGTGCCAGCAGTTGGGGGGGTGACACTGAAGCTTTCTTT
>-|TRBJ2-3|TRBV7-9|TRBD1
CASSSSGGAGDTQYF
TGTGCCAGCAGCTCCTCAGGGGGCGCGGGAGATACGCAGTATTTT
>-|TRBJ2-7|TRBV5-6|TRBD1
CASSKDRGNEQYF
TGTGCCAGCAGCAAGGACAGGGGGAACGAGCAGTACTTC
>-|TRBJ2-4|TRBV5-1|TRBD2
CASRGGQRSGRVNIQYF
TGCGCCAGCAGGGGTGGGCAGAGAAGCGGGAGGGTGAACATTCAGTACTTC
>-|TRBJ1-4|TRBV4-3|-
CASSPDLLVREKLFF
TGCGCCAGCAGCCCCGACCTACTAGTCCGGGAAAAACTGTTTTTT
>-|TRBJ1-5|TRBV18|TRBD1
CASSLGQDNGQPQHF
TGTGCCAGCTCACTGGGACAGGATAATGGTCAGCCCCAGCATTTT
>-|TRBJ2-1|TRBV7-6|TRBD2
CASSLARGNEQFF
TGTGCCAGCAGCTTAGCGCGGGGGAATGAGCAGTTCTTC
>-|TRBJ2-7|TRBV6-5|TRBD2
CASRQTGGSYEQYF
TGTGCCAGCCGCCAGACGGGGGGGTCCTACGAGCAGTACTTC
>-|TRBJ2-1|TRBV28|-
CASSLSGGAAYNEQFF
TGTGCCAGCAGTTTAAGCGGCGGGGCCGCCTACAATGAGCAGTTCTTC
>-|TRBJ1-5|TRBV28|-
CASSPPGTRSNQPQHF
TGTGCCAGCAGCCCCCCAGGGACTCGAAGCAATCAGCCCCAGCATTTT
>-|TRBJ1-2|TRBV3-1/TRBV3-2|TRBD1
CASSPTGTGTGSYGYTF
TGTGCCAGCAGCCCTACCGGGACAGGGACCGGTTCCTATGGCTACACCTTC
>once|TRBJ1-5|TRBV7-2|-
CASSPSGNQPQHF
TGTGCCAGCAGCCCATCGGGGAATCAGCCCCAGCATTTT
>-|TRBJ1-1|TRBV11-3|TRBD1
CASSLGTGGNTEAFF
TGTGCCAGCAGCTTGGGCACAGGGGGCAACACTGAAGCTTTCTTT
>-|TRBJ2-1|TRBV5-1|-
CASSLAGGTMQFF
TGCGCCAGCAGCTTGGCGGGCGGGACGATGCAGTTCTTC
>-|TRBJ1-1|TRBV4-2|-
CASSHARDGNEAFF
TGTGCCAGCAGCCACGCCAGGGATGGGAATGAAGCTTTCTTT
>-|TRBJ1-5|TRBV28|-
CASSLSSNQPQHF
TGTGCCAGCAGTTTATCAAGCAATCAGCCCCAGCATTTT
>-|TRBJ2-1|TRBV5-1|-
CASSFGTFNGNEQFF
TGCGCCAGCAGCTTTGGGACTTTCAATGGGAATGAGCAGTTCTTC
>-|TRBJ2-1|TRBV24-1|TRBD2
CATSDSGLAGGLEQFF
TGTGCCACCAGTGATTCGGGACTAGCGGGAGGTCTTGAGCAGTTCTTC
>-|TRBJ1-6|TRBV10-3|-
CAMMEGTGSPLHF
TGTGCCATGATGGAGGGAACAGGTTCACCCCTCCACTTT
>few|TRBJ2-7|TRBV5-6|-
CASSLGGLPYEQYF
TGTGCCAGCAGCTTGGGGGGGCTCCCCTACGAGCAGTACTTC